This TCR beta chain was sequenced in a study of blood T cell repertoires in COVID-19 (dated by TCRdb to 2020 to 2021). Looking at the study overall: The collaborator samples originated in the United States, Italy and Spain and spanned the acute and convalescent phases of COVID-19. Samples came from the ongoing ImmuneRACE study (first 160 participants) plus 1,254 subjects from 6 global collaborators. A de-identified subject ID, COVID-19 status, age in years and sex were almost always included in the sample metadata. HLA class I and class II types, where available, came from metadata supplied by the sample provider rather than from assay-based typing. The repertoires were released in a freely available public database meant as a resource for research on the immune response to SARS-CoV-2. Deeply sampled blood TCRbeta repertoires from subjects exposed to, actively infected with, or recovered from COVID-19 were included in the dataset. The prospective study material was composed of cDNA or gDNA derived from T cells, B-cell-depleted T cells, or PBMCs.

CDR1 MNHEY and CDR2 SMNVEV were looked up in the germline V gene (reference sequence). The CDR3 covers 15 residues, taking in both the cysteine and the phenylalanine. Left in the record is the CDR3 DNA by itself, 45 bases read in frame from the first base. V is trimmed back by 9 bases and J by 4 bases, and the junction contains 12 bases that no gene match accounts for. Summary of the overall study and its limitations: The amount of clinical and demographic metadata varied by source and participant and was provided uncurated.

A second Seattle source provided samples from volunteer blood donors who had recovered from COVID-19. Each collaborating institution followed its own protocols to collect whole blood in K2EDTA tubes. For TCRbeta analysis, collaborators shipped samples as frozen whole blood, isolated PBMCs, or DNA extracted from either of those sample types. On this clone: Its recognized antigen is unknown. The record has no base qualities; no much larger clone is one base away.

TCRbeta CDR3 regions were amplified from genomic DNA by means of the immunoSEQ Assay, a bias-controlled multiplex PCR. The study's own analysis went as follows. Within the assay, amplification of reference gene primers was used to estimate how many nucleated cells each sample contained. To quantify the absolute abundance of each unique TCRbeta CDR3 rearrangement, sequence reads were collapsed and filtered. For each sample, productive Simpson clonality was calculated by taking the square root of Simpson's diversity index across productive rearrangements. TCRdb limited this immuneACCESS table to in-frame rearrangements with V and J called. A share of clones is missing; checked studies link under half to unresolved V genes, and the rest is unexplained. For V, J and clone size, that table is used; D and trimming come from the DNA. The sample table records 150,000 to 200,000 clones; roughly nine tenths of these occur just once. The top ten hold about 1.9% of the sample.

The source material was peripheral blood. The receptor was derived from a man between 18 and 29 years old who had recovered from COVID-19. Here the chain combines TRBV27 and TRBJ2-3, with TRBD2 matching 8 junction bases. This receptor carries the CDR3 CASGRERETADTQYF. The DNA sequence is given as TGTGCCAGTGGAAGGGAGCGGGAGACGGCAGATACGCAGTATTTT.